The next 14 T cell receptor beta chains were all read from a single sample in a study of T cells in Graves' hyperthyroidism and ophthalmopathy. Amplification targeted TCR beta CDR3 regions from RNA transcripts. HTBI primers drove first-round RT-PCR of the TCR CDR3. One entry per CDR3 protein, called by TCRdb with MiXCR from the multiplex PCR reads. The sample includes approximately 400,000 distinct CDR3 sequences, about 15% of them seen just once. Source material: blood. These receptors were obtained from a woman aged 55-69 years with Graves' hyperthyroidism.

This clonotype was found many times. Written as DNA, the CDR3 is TGTGCCAGCAGCTTGAGTGTCGGATCCTACGAGCAGTACTTC. Translating it yields CASSLSVGSYEQYF. This chain links TRBV5-5 with TRBJ2-7; D gene unclear. This CDR3 comprises 14 residues. The V and J ends lost 1 base and 1 base respectively, with 9 bases between them. CDR1 is SGHKS and CDR2 is YYEKEE in the germline V gene (reference sequence). Variable domain in full (rest from reference TRBV5-5 and TRBJ2-7): DAGVTQSPTHLIKTRGQQVTLRCSPISGHKSVSWYQQVLGQGPQFIFQYYEKEERGRGNFPDRFSARQFPNYSSELNVNALLLGDSALYLCASSLSVGSYEQYFGPGTRLTVT.

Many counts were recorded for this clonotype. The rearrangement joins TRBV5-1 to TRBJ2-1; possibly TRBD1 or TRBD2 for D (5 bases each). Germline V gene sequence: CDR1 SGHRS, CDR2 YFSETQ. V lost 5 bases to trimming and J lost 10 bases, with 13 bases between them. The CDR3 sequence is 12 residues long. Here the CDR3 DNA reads TGCGCCAGCAGACTCGGGACCAACGAGCAGTTCTTC. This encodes CASRLGTNEQFF.

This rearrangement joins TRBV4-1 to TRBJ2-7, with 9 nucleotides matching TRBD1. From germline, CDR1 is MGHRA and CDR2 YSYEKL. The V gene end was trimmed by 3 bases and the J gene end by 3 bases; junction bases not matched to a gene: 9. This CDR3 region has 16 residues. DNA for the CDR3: TGCGCCAGCAGCCATGCAACCGGGACAGGGATCTACGAGCAGTACTTC. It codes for CASSHATGTGIYEQYF.

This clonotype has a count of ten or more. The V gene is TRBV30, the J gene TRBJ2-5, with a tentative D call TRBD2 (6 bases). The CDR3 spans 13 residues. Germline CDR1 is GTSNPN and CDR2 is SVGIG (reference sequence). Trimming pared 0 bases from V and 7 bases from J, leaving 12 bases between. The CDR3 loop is CAWSVAGRGTQYF. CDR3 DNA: TGTGCCTGGAGTGTAGCAGGGCGGGGGACCCAGTACTTC.

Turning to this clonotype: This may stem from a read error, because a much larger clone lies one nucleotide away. CDR3 region: CASSSSTGAYEQYF. The CDR3 region has the DNA TGTGCCAGCAGCTCCTCGACAGGGGCCTACGAGCAGTACTTC. The chain uses TRBV5-5 and TRBJ2-7; 8 bases are a match to TRBD1. The germline V gene encodes CDR1 SGHKS and CDR2 YYEKEE (reference sequence). V gave up 3 bases and J gave up 2 bases; unmatched junction bases: 4. CDR3 size: 14 residues.

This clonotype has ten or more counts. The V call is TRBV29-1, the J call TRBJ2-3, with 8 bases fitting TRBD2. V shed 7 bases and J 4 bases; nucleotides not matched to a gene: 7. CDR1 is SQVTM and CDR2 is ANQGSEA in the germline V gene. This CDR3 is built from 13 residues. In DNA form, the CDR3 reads TGCAGCGCCCCGGGGGGGTCGGCAGATACGCAGTATTTT. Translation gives CSAPGGSADTQYF.

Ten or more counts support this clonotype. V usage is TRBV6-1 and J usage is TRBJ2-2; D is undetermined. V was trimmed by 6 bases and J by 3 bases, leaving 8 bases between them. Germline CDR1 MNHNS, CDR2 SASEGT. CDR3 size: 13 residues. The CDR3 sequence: CASSHTDTGELFF. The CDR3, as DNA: TGTGCCAGCAGCCATACCGACACCGGGGAGCTGTTTTTT.

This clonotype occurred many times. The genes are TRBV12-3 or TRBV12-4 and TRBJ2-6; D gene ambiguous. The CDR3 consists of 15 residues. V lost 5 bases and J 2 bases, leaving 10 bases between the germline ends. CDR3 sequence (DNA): TGTGCCAGCAGTCCGAACAGCGCTGGGGCCAACGTCCTGACTTTC. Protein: CASSPNSAGANVLTF.

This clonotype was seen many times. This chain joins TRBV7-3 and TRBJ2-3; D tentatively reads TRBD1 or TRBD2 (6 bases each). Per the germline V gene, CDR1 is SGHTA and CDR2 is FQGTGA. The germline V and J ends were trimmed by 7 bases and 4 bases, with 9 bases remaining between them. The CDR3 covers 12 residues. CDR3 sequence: CASTGAADTQYF. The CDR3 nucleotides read TGTGCCAGCACGGGGGCCGCAGATACGCAGTATTTT.

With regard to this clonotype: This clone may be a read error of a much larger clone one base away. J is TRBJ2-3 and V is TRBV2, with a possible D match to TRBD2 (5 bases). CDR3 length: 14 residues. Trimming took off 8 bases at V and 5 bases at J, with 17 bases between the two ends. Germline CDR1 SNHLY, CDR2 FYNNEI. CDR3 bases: TGTGCCAGCGTTCCGACTAACGGGAAAGATACGCAGTATTTT. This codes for CASVPTNGKDTQYF. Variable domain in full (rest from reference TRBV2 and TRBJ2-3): EPEVTQTPSHQVTQMGQEVILRCVPISNHLYFYWYRQILGQKVEFLVSFYNNEISEKSEIFDDQFSVERPDGSNFTLKIRSTKLEDSAMYFCASVPTNGKDTQYFGPGTRLTVL.

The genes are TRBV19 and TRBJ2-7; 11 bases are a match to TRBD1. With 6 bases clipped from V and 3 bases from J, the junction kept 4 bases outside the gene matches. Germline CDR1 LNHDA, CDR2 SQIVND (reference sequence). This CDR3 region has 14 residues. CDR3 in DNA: TGTGCCAGTAGCCCGGGACAGGGGGTCTACGAGCAGTACTTC. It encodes CASSPGQGVYEQYF.

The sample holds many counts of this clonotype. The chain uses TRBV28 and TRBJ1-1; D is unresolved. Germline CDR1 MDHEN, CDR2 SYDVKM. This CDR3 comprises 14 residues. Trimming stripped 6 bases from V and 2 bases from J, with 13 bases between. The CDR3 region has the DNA TGTGCCAGCAGCGGGAGCGATTATAACACTGAAGCTTTCTTT. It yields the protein CASSGSDYNTEAFF.

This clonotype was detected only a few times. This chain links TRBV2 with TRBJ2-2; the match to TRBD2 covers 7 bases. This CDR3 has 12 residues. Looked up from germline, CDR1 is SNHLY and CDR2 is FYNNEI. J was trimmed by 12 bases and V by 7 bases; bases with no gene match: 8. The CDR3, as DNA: TGTGCCAGCACCAGGACTAGGGCTAAGCTGTTTTTT. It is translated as CASTRTRAKLFF.

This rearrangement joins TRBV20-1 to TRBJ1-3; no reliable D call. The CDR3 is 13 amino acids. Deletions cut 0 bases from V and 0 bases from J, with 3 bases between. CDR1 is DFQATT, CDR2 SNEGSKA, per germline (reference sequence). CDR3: CSARDYSGNTIYF. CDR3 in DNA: TGCAGTGCTAGAGACTACTCTGGAAACACCATATATTTT.